This T cell receptor (beta chain) was recorded in a study of beta chain features in type 1 diabetes. Purity exceeding 95% was reached by all sorted populations. Sequencing targeted expressed TCRB transcripts, as all isolated RNA had been reverse transcribed. TCRdb's table, derived via immunoSEQ multiplex PCR, lists solely in-frame clones and lacks some. The table includes 300,000 to 350,000 clones, roughly 9% detected once. This clone was observed a few times. Its specificity is not known. Study outcomes and limitations: Among patients with Type 1 diabetes, TCRB CDR3s were moderately but significantly shorter in every one of the four CD4+ subsets. Overrepresentation of cells with high TCR expression could result from cDNA sequencing. Within patients, naive, central memory and Treg TCRB repertoires seemed more similar than within healthy donors.

CDR3 length: 14 amino acids. Losses at the gene ends were 4 bases for V and 0 bases for J; bases not matched to a gene: 3. CDR1 SGHNT and CDR2 YYREEE come from the germline V gene (reference sequence). The sample taken for sequencing was central memory CD4+ T cells from blood. The sequence came from a man aged 25 to 45 with type 1 diabetes. This chain uses TRBV5-4 with TRBJ2-7; 8 bases match TRBD1. The DNA of the CDR3 is TGTGCCAGCAGCCCTCAGGGGGCCTCCTACGAGCAGTACTTC. This sequence encodes CASSPQGASYEQYF.